This T cell receptor beta chain appears in the sequencing data of a study of blood T cell repertoires in COVID-19. The repertoire was sequenced with immunoSEQ multiplex PCR; TCRdb's copy has only in-frame clones and lacks some. The sample has around 260,000 clones, roughly 84% seen once. V lost 2 bases to trimming and J lost 7 bases; unmatched junction nucleotides: 11. The germline V gene has CDR1 GTSNPN and CDR2 SVGIG (reference sequence). The CDR3 runs to 15 residues. The clonotype was recovered from a human donor with COVID-19, enrolled during active disease. The donor label of this sample is uncertain. Sequenced sample: peripheral blood. V is TRBV30 and J is TRBJ2-1; 7 nucleotides align to TRBD1. CDR3 coding DNA: TGTGCCTGGAGTTTGCGACAGGGCGGGCGGAATGAGCAGTTCTTC. Its translation is CAWSLRQGGRNEQFF.